This entry is about one TCR beta chain. Its antigen is not known. This entry comes from a study of shared clonotypes between healthy human individuals. Points from the study as a whole: Tissue TCR repertoires likely differ from these blood-only repertoires. Naive subsets generally had larger estimated richness than memory subsets.

Here immunoSEQ multiplex PCR was the method, and the copy in TCRdb shows in-frame clones only, minus some. Of 2 million to 3 million clones listed, approximately 93% are singletons. It was into CD45RA+ naive and CD45RA-negative memory subsets that the CD4+ cells were split. Source material: naive CD4+ T cells from PBMCs. Subset indicated: CD45RA+ positively selected. This receptor was identified in a man aged 18 to 30 in good health. Some clones in this sample may be carry-over from other donors' samples.

CDR3 DNA sequence: TGTGCCAGCAGAGGGGACTACCAGCCCCAGCATTTT. Its protein product is CASRGDYQPQHF. The V and J genes are TRBV6-6 and TRBJ1-5; perhaps TRBD1 as D (5 bases). CDR3 length: 12 residues. V was pared by 6 bases and J by 7 bases, with 10 bases between. The germline V gene has CDR1 MNHNY and CDR2 SVGAGI (reference sequence).